These 6 T cell receptor beta chains were all obtained from the same sample, sequenced in a study of T-cell reconstitution after alpha-beta-depleted transplantation in children (dated by TCRdb to 2015 to 2016). The method behind the library was PCR. Instrument on record: Illumina HiSeq 2500. Molecular barcoding was employed in the preparation of TCR libraries, with unique molecular identifiers being used to normalize TCRbeta repertoire quantification. Through fastp at Q25 and MiXCR, TCRdb rebuilt clones from the public reads, retaining in-frame beta chains. Records with the same CDR3 protein are collapsed into one entry carrying the most frequent genes and DNA. The sample yields 490,000 or so distinct CDR3 sequences; approximately 12% were counted once. The ten largest clonotypes hold 5% to 6% of the sample. The material was PBMCs from the stem cell graft donor, obtained from the stem cell graft. The receptors stem from a human donor who donated a stem cell graft to a child with combined immunodeficiency.

This clonotype has only a few counts. The DNA for the CDR3 is TGTGCCAGCAGCCGTCAGGCAGTTAGCAATCAGCCCCAGCATTTT. Translating it yields CASSRQAVSNQPQHF. The chain carries TRBV28 and TRBJ1-5; D gene unclear. Germline CDR1 reads MDHEN; CDR2 reads SYDVKM. V lost 6 bases, J lost 0 bases, and 12 bases lay in between. The CDR3 is 15 residues long.

This clonotype was seen a handful of times. This sequence joins TRBV5-1 and TRBJ2-5; 11 positions agree with TRBD2. The CDR3 spans 16 residues. J was trimmed by 5 bases and V by 1 base; bases with no gene match: 7. Germline CDR1 reads SGHRS; CDR2 reads YFSETQ. This chain's CDR3 is CASSLFLAGGGETQYF. For the CDR3, the DNA is TGCGCCAGCAGCTTGTTCCTAGCGGGAGGAGGGGAGACCCAGTACTTC.

The CDR3 DNA sequence: TGTGCCAGCAGTTTCGAGGATTTCCGACCGACCCAGTACTTC. Translated: CASSFEDFRPTQYF. The chain joins TRBV6-2 or TRBV6-3 to TRBJ2-5, with D unresolved. Per the germline V gene, CDR1 is MNHEY and CDR2 is SVGEGT. V lost 4 bases and J lost 7, with 16 bases in between. The CDR3 has 14 residues.

This clonotype was counted ten times or more. V and J are TRBV20-1 and TRBJ2-6; tentative D call: TRBD2 (6 bases). The CDR3 totals 18 residues. Per the germline V gene, CDR1 is DFQATT and CDR2 is SNEGSKA (reference sequence). Trimming took off 3 bases at V and 0 bases at J, with 18 bases between the two ends. This CDR3 reads CSASAGSWSSSGANVLTF. Here the CDR3 DNA reads TGCAGTGCTAGTGCGGGGTCCTGGTCGTCCTCTGGGGCCAACGTCCTGACTTTC.

In its sample, this clonotype was seen a few times. The chain links TRBV12-3 or TRBV12-4 to TRBJ2-1; 8 bases map to TRBD1. V was clipped by 7 bases and J by 3 bases; unmatched bases: 8. This CDR3 has 15 amino acids. CDR3 sequence: CASKPAGTGYNEQFF. Written as DNA, the CDR3 is TGTGCCAGCAAGCCCGCCGGGACAGGCTACAATGAGCAGTTCTTC.

This clonotype has more than one count but fewer than ten. The chain recombines TRBV6-5 with TRBJ2-7; 9 bases are a match to TRBD1. CDR1 and CDR2 from the germline V gene are MNHEY and SVGAGI. V lost 4 bases, J lost 3 bases, and 7 bases stayed unmatched. The CDR3 extends over 15 amino acids. DNA of the CDR3: TGTGCCAGCAGTTCGACAGCGACAGGGGGCTACGAGCAGTACTTC. Its protein product is CASSSTATGGYEQYF.